This TCR beta chain is drawn from a study of cytomegalovirus exposure and HLA in healthy donors (dated by TCRdb to about 2017). Looking at the study overall: In an earlier analysis of around 540 of the donors, 250 to 350 Gb of sequence data and 95 million to 130 million unique TCR beta sequences from roughly 200 million T cells were reported. An early release that covered fewer than 800 HLA-typed donors contained 300 to 350 gigabases of sequencing data and tens of millions of unique TCR sequences. Of the roughly 400 genotyped donors, around 81% fell in the genetic ancestry cluster associated with self-reported Caucasian donors. The aim of the study was to test whether cataloging public T cell receptors could identify signatures of past pathogen exposure. The study profiled the T cell repertoires of 666 subjects by immunosequencing and related them to cytomegalovirus serostatus. Along with the roughly 610-subject first cohort, a separate validation cohort of over a hundred different subjects was used. The study combined high-throughput TCR immunosequencing, statistical association of individual TCRs with disease status, and machine learning to predict cytomegalovirus infection status. In a later analysis, previously published TCR beta repertoires from several hundred donors were re-analyzed and high-resolution HLA genotyping was added so that TCR occurrence patterns could be studied. Rather than drawing on any new phenotypic data, the later analysis identified candidate immune exposures from TCR beta sequences and the way those sequences occurred across donors. An earlier analysis of several hundred of the donors used high-throughput TCR beta sequencing to judge whether each TCR beta V gene segment behaved as functional or pseudogenic. Alongside the repertoire data, information on donor age, sex, ethnicity and CMV serostatus was compiled. Genome-wide SNP genotypes for about 65% of the roughly 670 donors were used in a later genetic analysis, which treated that subset as a discovery cohort. Every discovery cohort repertoire had been produced on one sequencing platform. Both class I and class II loci were covered by HLA typing, at four-digit resolution. Typing coverage differed by locus: A, B, C, DRB1 and DQB1 were typed in roughly 620-630 donors, DQA1 in approximately 520, DPA1 in some 570, and DPB1 in 472. Because of strong linkage in the cohort, 4 to 6 DR-DQ haplotypes were treated as single units for association and clustering. Among roughly 400 genotyped donors of the cohort, an average of about 240,000 unique TCR beta nucleotide sequences was sequenced per donor, of which about 19% were non-productive. Study-level results and caveats: V-gene and J-gene trimming of TCR beta chains was associated with a missense DCLRE1C variant in a later genetic analysis, and the association was replicated in an independent cohort. Strong co-occurrence of HLA alleles, especially DR and DQ, made assigning TCR associations to individual alleles difficult. Linkage disequilibrium might explain the correlated functional status among segregating V segments, but an unknown experimental factor could not be excluded. A total of 150 or so TCR beta chains were listed by the study as associated with cytomegalovirus. Sequencing depth was assumed to be roughly uniform across donors in the presence/absence analyses, though that assumption may not hold. A further reported finding was that TCR beta sequences accurately predicted the HLA-A and HLA-B alleles for most subjects in the first cohort. In a later analysis, 16,951 TCR beta sequences were associated with specific HLA alleles at a false discovery rate of 0.05. Most TCR sequences were observed very rarely across donors, whereas some public TCRs were present in many individuals. A group of highly shared sequence variants was considered likely to be a technical artifact of the sequencing pipeline. Because some donors lacked HLA typing at each locus, the association tests relied only on the typed subset. A later analysis found that HLA-associated TCR beta chains were more clonally expanded and had lower generation probabilities than equally common non-associated chains. Because the 87-base-pair reads could not distinguish some IMGT-functional V segments, including TRBV6-2 and TRBV6-3, those segments were excluded. Immune exposure information for the cohort was limited to CMV serostatus. A later analysis found that TCR association rates varied across HLA loci, with DRB1 alleles showing the most associated TCRs and HLA-C alleles the fewest. About 17 rarely observed V segments, including chromosome 9 orphons, were excluded from the earlier analysis of about 500 of the donors because counts were too low. In an earlier analysis of around 600 of the donors, most TCR beta V segments were observed in productive rearrangements about 87% or about 30% of the time, broadly matching IMGT annotations. In a later analysis, several top co-occurrence clusters were reported to appear linked to parvovirus B19, influenza, CMV and Epstein-Barr virus. The authors suggested that the approach could potentially be generalized to other disease states and immunological phenotypes. A later analysis found that most CMV-associated TCR beta chains appeared HLA-restricted, with HLA associations seemingly driven largely by CMV exposure. This cohort had only TCR beta chains sequenced, and the lack of alpha or paired-chain data limited which features could be detected. Three of the identified cytomegalovirus-associated TCR beta chains were confirmed in vitro to be specific for cytomegalovirus antigens. In a later genetic analysis, fewer N-insertions in productive TCRs were reported among donors in an Asian-associated ancestry cluster than the approximately 710-donor mean. The classifier was reported to diagnose cytomegalovirus status with high specificity and sensitivity in both the original and validation cohorts.

Libraries were prepared through the immunoSEQ multiplex PCR assay. The multiplex PCR relied on a mix of 60 forward primers for TCR Vbeta segments and 13 reverse primers for TCR Jbeta segments. A multiplex PCR assay on genomic DNA amplified the CDR3 region of rearranged TCR beta genes. Amplified TCR beta libraries were sequenced as 87-base-pair reads on the Illumina HiSeq System. As for the original processing: Across the roughly 600 repertoires, a later analysis counted around 80 million unique TCR beta chains, roughly 11 million of which were shared by at least two donors. To remove PCR and sequencing errors, raw reads were error-corrected and collapsed into unique sequences using a nearest-neighbor algorithm that merged closely related sequences. V, D and J gene segments were assigned by aligning CDR3 sequences to IMGT reference sequences. Each retained sequence needed at least a six-nucleotide match to both a V gene segment and a J gene segment. A rearrangement counted as productive if the CDR3 had no stop codons and remained in frame with V and J, and every other rearrangement counted as non-productive. CDR3 was defined according to IMGT convention as the region running from the second conserved V-encoded cysteine to the conserved J-encoded phenylalanine. In an earlier analysis of roughly 610 of the donors, sequences lacking an unambiguous match to a single V gene segment were excluded. In an earlier analysis of 450 to 700 of the donors, V segments were called functional above 56.7% productive rearrangements and were called segregating when the between-donor standard deviation exceeded 5%. To diagnose cytomegalovirus status from the catalog of TCR beta chain sequences, a statistical classification framework was built. A later analysis assigned V and J genes by comparing TCR nucleotide sequences with IMGT/GENE-DB human TR gene sequences. Using the TCRdist pipeline, a later analysis assigned CDR3 sequences along with most-parsimonious VDJ recombination scenarios. A later analysis defined each TCR beta chain by its CDR3 amino acid sequence plus V-gene family, and excluded reads lacking a unique V-gene family. A later analysis removed 550 to 700 highly shared, low-generation-probability nucleotide sequences to deal with suspected cross-contamination and a sequencing artifact. For each public chain, a later analysis derived a clonal expansion index from normalized ranks of inferred template counts within each repertoire. Generation probabilities in a later analysis came from a VDJ recombination model fitted to out-of-frame rearrangements, and those results were checked against IGoR. A later analysis scored TCR-TCR, TCR-HLA and TCR-CMV co-occurrence with hypergeometric tests, applying a repertoire-size bias correction to TCR pairs. False discovery rates were estimated in a later analysis by permuting HLA or CMV assignments 20 times. In a later analysis, co-occurring TCRs were grouped using DBSCAN, with TCRdist sequence similarity added in when clustering inside HLA-allele-positive subsets. For co-occurrence clustering, repertoires with fewer than 30,000 or more than 120,000 public chains were excluded, along with five repertoires with anomalous nucleotide sharing. TCRdb's version of the immuneACCESS table is confined to in-frame rearrangements and falls short of the full clone set. An unresolved V gene accounts for under half of the shortfall where checked; the remainder is of unknown origin. The V and J calls and the clone size are those of that table, but D and trimming were determined from the DNA. The sample contains approximately 190,000 clones, approximately 80% of them found a single time. The biggest ten clones account for 12% to 15% of the sample.

The cohort was made up of 500 to 850 healthy bone marrow donors. At the time of sampling, all cohort members were nominally healthy, though unrecorded immune exposures were likely present. The donor tested CMV seropositive, placing the donor among the 310 or so seropositive members of the cohort. Each donor provided a peripheral blood sample, and peripheral blood mononuclear cells were used for TCR beta sequencing. The Qiagen DNeasy Blood Extraction Kit was used to extract genomic DNA from the blood cell samples. Taken from cysteine to phenylalanine, the CDR3 has 14 residues. The kept DNA is CDR3 alone, 42 bases in frame from the first base. The CDR1 and CDR2 encoded by the germline V gene are MDHEN and SYDVKM. Relative to germline, V is 5 bases shorter and J is 1 base shorter, with 11 bases between their ends. About this clone itself: Its antigen is unknown. No quality values exist for individual bases; no much larger clone is one base distant.

The chain joins TRBV28 to TRBJ2-5; TRBD2 is a possible D gene, resting on 6 matching bases. The clonotype originates from a woman aged 25 to 39 in good health and CMV-seropositive. Sequencing used PBMCs. The DNA reads as follows: TGTGCCAGCAGTCCGCCGGGGGTCCAAGAGACCCAGTACTTC. Translated, this gives CASSPPGVQETQYF. Where the CDR3 stops, the reference TRBV28 and TRBJ2-5 genes take over; the full variable domain is DVKVTQSSRYLVKRTGEKVFLECVQDMDHENMFWYRQDPGLGLRLIYFSYDVKMKEKGDIPEGYSVSREKKERFSLILESASTNQTSMYLCASSPPGVQETQYFGPGTRLLVL.